The 9 T cell receptor beta chains below were found in one sample sequenced in a study of blood T cell repertoires in COVID-19. Profiling relied on immunoSEQ multiplex PCR, and the TCRdb table lists in-frame clones only, not all of them. The sample holds roughly 350,000 clones, around 90% seen once. Specimen: peripheral blood. These receptors all come from a woman aged 18-29 years who had recovered from COVID-19.

The chain couples TRBV7-2 to TRBJ2-1, with no clear D. The length of the CDR3 is 13 residues. V shed 4 bases and J shed 3 bases, with 7 bases lying between them. From germline, CDR1 is SGHTA and CDR2 FQGNSA. CDR3 DNA: TGTGCCAGCAGCTCGCGTCTCTACAATGAGCAGTTCTTC. Protein: CASSSRLYNEQFF.

The chain carries TRBV5-4 and TRBJ1-2; weak D call: TRBD1 (5 bases). The CDR3 has 13 residues. Germline values: CDR1 SGHNT, CDR2 YYREEE (reference sequence). The ends were cut back, 3 bases at V and 4 bases at J, with 10 bases in the middle. In DNA, the CDR3 is TGTGCCAGCAGCTCGACCCAGGGCTATGGCTACACCTTC. This encodes CASSSTQGYGYTF.

This chain uses TRBV30 with TRBJ1-6; TRBD1 matches at 8 bases. The germline V gene has CDR1 GTSNPN and CDR2 SVGIG (reference sequence). CDR3 length equals 14 residues. V was clipped by 3 bases and J by 3 bases; unmatched bases: 1. The CDR3 region is CAWRGQGYNSPLHF. CDR3 nucleotides: TGTGCCTGGAGAGGACAGGGCTATAATTCACCCCTCCACTTT.

The genes are TRBV30 and TRBJ2-3, with a tentative D call TRBD2 (6 bases). CDR3 length equals 14 residues. The V end lost 0 bases, the J end lost 6 bases, and 13 bases lay between the germline ends. Germline CDR1 is GTSNPN and CDR2 is SVGIG (reference sequence). The CDR3 loop reads CAWSVRAEGDTQYF. Here the CDR3 DNA reads TGTGCCTGGAGTGTCAGGGCGGAGGGGGATACGCAGTATTTT.

The chain couples TRBV5-4 to TRBJ2-5, with D hard to call. The CDR3 is 15 amino acids. V lost 4 bases, J lost 5 bases, and 18 bases lay in between. Germline CDR1 reads SGHNT; CDR2 reads YYREEE (reference sequence). CDR3: CASSLGVGEIETQYF. The DNA for the CDR3 is TGTGCCAGCAGCCTAGGAGTAGGAGAGATTGAGACCCAGTACTTC.

The gene calls are TRBV6-2 or TRBV6-3 and TRBJ2-3; D not resolved. Germline values: CDR1 MNHEY, CDR2 SVGEGT. V shed 0 bases and J shed 3 bases, with 7 bases lying between them. CDR3 length: 14 amino acids. CDR3: CASSYSKETDTQYF. CDR3 DNA sequence: TGTGCCAGCAGTTACTCGAAGGAGACAGATACGCAGTATTTT.

This rearrangement joins TRBV6-6 to TRBJ2-3; 7 bases are shared with TRBD2. After removal of 5 bases from V and 0 bases from J, the junction contained 11 bases not matched to a gene. Germline-derived CDR1 and CDR2 are MNHNY and SVGAGI (reference sequence). This CDR3 has 17 amino acids. CDR3 protein: CASSRLASGVSTDTQYF. CDR3 bases: TGTGCCAGCAGTCGGCTCGCTAGCGGAGTTAGCACAGATACGCAGTATTTT.

The rearrangement joins TRBV6-5 to TRBJ1-1; TRBD1 is a possible D gene (5 bases). Trimming cost V 6 bases and J 7 bases, with 15 bases left between them. This CDR3 is 13 amino acids long. Germline-derived CDR1 and CDR2 are MNHEY and SVGAGI. Here the CDR3 DNA reads TGTGCCAGCAGGAACACAGGTATCGGTGAAGCTTTCTTT. Translated, it gives CASRNTGIGEAFF.

The chain couples TRBV12-3 or TRBV12-4 to TRBJ2-3; possibly TRBD2 for D (5 bases). This CDR3 has 12 residues. The ends were cut back, 5 bases at V and 11 bases at J, with 14 bases in the middle. This CDR3 is CASSPRARGQYF. The CDR3 region has the DNA TGTGCCAGCAGTCCCCGGGCCCGGGGGCAGTATTTT.